The 25 T cell receptor beta chains presented below share a single source sample, sequenced in a study of T cells in Graves' hyperthyroidism and ophthalmopathy. Regions amplified from RNA transcripts were the TCR beta CDR3 regions. TCR CDR3 regions were first amplified by RT-PCR with HTBI primers. MiXCR, run by TCRdb on the multiplex PCR reads, gives a single entry per CDR3 protein. Of 540,000 or so distinct CDR3 sequences in the sample, more than 15% were seen once. The sequenced material came from blood. The receptor set was obtained from a woman in her thirties with Graves' hyperthyroidism.

V gene TRBV14 combines with J gene TRBJ2-1, with no clear D. The CDR3 extends over 16 amino acids. Germline assignment: CDR1 SGHDN and CDR2 FVKESK. V dropped 1 base and J dropped 2 bases, with 12 bases sitting between them. CDR3 amino acids: CASSQGHELTYNEQFF. CDR3 DNA sequence: TGTGCCAGCAGCCAAGGCCATGAGCTAACCTACAATGAGCAGTTCTTC.

This clonotype showed up many times. The genes are TRBV6-1 and TRBJ2-2; 10 bases are a match to TRBD2. Germline assignment: CDR1 MNHNS and CDR2 SASEGT. This CDR3 contains 16 residues. After removal of 3 bases from V and 5 bases from J, the junction contained 6 bases not matched to a gene. The CDR3 bases are TGTGCCAGCAGTGACCGCGGGACTAGCGTTACCGGGGAGCTGTTTTTT. This sequence encodes CASSDRGTSVTGELFF.

The gene calls are TRBV28 and TRBJ2-5; 10 bases line up with TRBD2. The CDR3 runs 17 residues. With 7 bases clipped from V and 4 bases from J, the junction kept 15 bases outside the gene matches. The germline gives CDR1 MDHEN, CDR2 SYDVKM. The CDR3 region has the DNA TGTGCCAGCATCAAGGGGGGGCTAGCGGGAGTCGCAGAGACCCAGTACTTC. This gives the protein CASIKGGLAGVAETQYF. Filled out from reference TRBV28 and TRBJ2-5, the complete variable domain reads DVKVTQSSRYLVKRTGEKVFLECVQDMDHENMFWYRQDPGLGLRLIYFSYDVKMKEKGDIPEGYSVSREKKERFSLILESASTNQTSMYLCASIKGGLAGVAETQYFGPGTRLLVL.

Ten or more counts support this clonotype. The chain uses TRBV2 and TRBJ1-5; a possible D gene is TRBD1 (5 bases). The CDR3 runs 14 residues. The germline gives CDR1 SNHLY, CDR2 FYNNEI. Trimming took 6 bases from V and 7 from J, leaving 16 bases between them. The CDR3 spells CASRDSQGGQPQHF. For the CDR3, the DNA is TGTGCCAGCAGAGACTCGCAGGGCGGGCAGCCCCAGCATTTT.

For this clonotype: At one end, the junction sequence differs from germline, possibly due to a read error. V gene TRBV15 combines with J gene TRBJ2-1; weak D call: TRBD2 (7 bases). The CDR3 is 16 amino acids. Germline CDR1 LNHNV, CDR2 YYDKDF (reference sequence). The CDR3 region has the DNA TGTGCCACCAGCAGAGATAGGGGGGAGGGGTACAATGAGCAGGTCTTC. Translation: CATSRDRGEGYNEQVF.

This clonotype was observed at least ten times. The chain joins TRBV30 to TRBJ2-2; D is unresolved. V lost 0 bases to trimming and J lost 7 bases, with 6 bases between them. The V gene's germline CDR1 is GTSNPN and CDR2 SVGIG (reference sequence). This CDR3 is built from 12 residues. The CDR3 coding sequence is TGTGCCTGGAGTGTACCCCTCGGGGAGCTGTTTTTT. This gives the protein CAWSVPLGELFF.

This clonotype was seen at least ten times. This chain joins TRBV12-3 or TRBV12-4 and TRBJ1-5, with 11 bases aligning to TRBD1. The CDR3 length is 16 residues. V lost 8 bases, J lost 2 bases, and 8 bases stayed unmatched. CDR3 amino acids: CASRTGGRRGNQPQHF. Written as DNA, the CDR3 is TGTGCCAGCCGGACAGGGGGCCGGCGTGGCAATCAGCCCCAGCATTTT.

This chain connects TRBV6-1 to TRBJ1-1; D is undetermined. The germline gives CDR1 MNHNS, CDR2 SASEGT. The ends were cut back, 2 bases at V and 11 bases at J, with 6 bases in the middle. The CDR3 has 10 residues. CDR3: CASSERRAFF. The CDR3 DNA is TGTGCCAGCAGTGAACGGCGGGCTTTCTTT.

The chain combines TRBV6-1 with TRBJ1-6; 8 bases are shared with TRBD1. The germline V gene has CDR1 MNHNS and CDR2 SASEGT. J gave up 7 bases and V 5 bases, and 4 bases lay outside the gene matches. The CDR3 sequence is 14 residues long. CDR3 in DNA: TGTGCCAGCAGTCCGGGACAGGAGAATTCACCCCTCCACTTT. This encodes CASSPGQENSPLHF.

This clonotype occurred a few times. The chain is built from TRBV12-3 or TRBV12-4 and TRBJ2-2; either TRBD1 or TRBD2 may fit D (5 bases each). The CDR3 spans 14 residues. Trimming cost V 3 bases and J 10 bases, with 15 bases left between them. This CDR3 reads CASSFQGRPEELFF. The CDR3 DNA reads as TGTGCCAGCAGTTTTCAGGGACGACCCGAGGAGCTGTTTTTT.

This clonotype was observed a handful of times. CDR3 loop: CASSPSGSTGELFF. The CDR3 DNA reads as TGTGCCAGCAGTCCAAGCGGGAGCACCGGGGAGCTGTTTTTT. The chain couples TRBV2 to TRBJ2-2; 8 nucleotides align to TRBD2. The CDR3 covers 14 residues. J was trimmed by 4 bases and V by 5 bases; bases with no gene match: 3. Germline assignment: CDR1 SNHLY and CDR2 FYNNEI.

This clonotype turned up a few times. The chain uses TRBV6-2 or TRBV6-3 and TRBJ2-3; TRBD2 matches at 8 bases. There are 15 residues in the CDR3. Trimming at V came to 1 base and at J to 1 base, leaving 1 base not matched to a gene. In germline, CDR1 is MNHEY, CDR2 SVGEGT. The DNA of the CDR3 is TGTGCCAGCAGTTACTGGCGGGAGGGCACAGATACGCAGTATTTT. Its translation is CASSYWREGTDTQYF.

This clonotype showed up many times. This chain links TRBV20-1 with TRBJ1-5; D call uncertain. CDR1 is DFQATT, CDR2 SNEGSKA, per germline (reference sequence). The CDR3 has 14 amino acids. The V and J ends lost 2 bases and 2 bases respectively, with 10 bases between them. The CDR3: CSARRGVGNQPQHF. As DNA, the CDR3 is TGCAGTGCTAGACGTGGGGTTGGCAATCAGCCCCAGCATTTT.

The rearrangement joins TRBV15 to TRBJ1-4, with D unclear. From germline, CDR1 is LNHNV and CDR2 YYDKDF (reference sequence). Trimming cost V 5 bases and J 8 bases, with 6 bases left between them. The CDR3 consists of 11 residues. In nucleotides, the CDR3 is TGTGCCACCAGCGAGACCGAAAAACTGTTTTTT. It translates to CATSETEKLFF.

The genes are TRBV20-1 and TRBJ2-7, with D uncertain. Per germline, CDR1 DFQATT and CDR2 SNEGSKA (reference sequence). The CDR3 has 13 amino acids. V shed 3 bases and J shed 1 base, with 10 bases lying between them. CDR3 protein: CSASLGRSYEQYF. Written as DNA, the CDR3 is TGCAGTGCTAGTCTTGGGCGTTCCTACGAGCAGTACTTC.

A few counts support this clonotype. This chain uses TRBV6-1 with TRBJ2-6, with D unresolved. From germline, CDR1 is MNHNS and CDR2 SASEGT. Trimming stripped 4 bases from V and 0 bases from J, with 4 bases between. The CDR3 consists of 14 residues. This CDR3 reads CASSGVSGANVLTF. Here the CDR3 DNA reads TGTGCCAGCAGTGGGGTCTCTGGGGCCAACGTCCTGACTTTC.

This chain connects TRBV6-1 to TRBJ2-4; D tentatively fits TRBD1 or TRBD2 (5 bases each). The germline V and J ends were trimmed by 5 bases and 7 bases, with 18 bases remaining between them. The CDR3 is 15 residues long. CDR1 MNHNS and CDR2 SASEGT come from the germline V gene. CDR3 in amino acids: CASSLWDAPKNIQYF. DNA of the CDR3: TGTGCCAGCAGTCTCTGGGACGCTCCTAAGAACATTCAGTACTTC.

This clonotype has more than one count but fewer than ten. The chain couples TRBV9 to TRBJ1-2, with D possibly being TRBD1 (5 bases). V dropped 0 bases and J dropped 7 bases, with 10 bases sitting between them. Germline values: CDR1 SGDLS, CDR2 YYNGEE. The CDR3 totals 13 residues. The CDR3 loop reads CASSVVQGSGYTF. For the CDR3, the DNA is TGTGCCAGCAGCGTAGTCCAGGGTAGTGGCTACACCTTC.

There are many counts of this clonotype. The rearrangement links TRBV7-8 to TRBJ2-4; D is undetermined. Per the germline V gene, CDR1 is SGHVS and CDR2 is FQNEAQ. This CDR3 contains 14 residues. Trimming removed 5 bases from V and 3 bases from J, with 11 bases in between. The CDR3: CASSIGPSKNIQYF. The CDR3 bases are TGTGCCAGCAGCATCGGGCCTAGCAAAAACATTCAGTACTTC.

This rearrangement joins TRBV7-9 to TRBJ2-7, with a tentative D call TRBD1 (6 bases). Trimming removed 2 bases from V and 2 bases from J, with 13 bases in between. Germline lookup yields CDR1 SEHNR and CDR2 FQNEAQ (reference sequence). The CDR3 has 15 residues. The DNA for the CDR3 is TGTGCCAGCAGCTTAAACAGGGTCTTGACCTACGAGCAGTACTTC. It specifies CASSLNRVLTYEQYF. Full variable domain (remainder filled in from reference TRBV7-9 and TRBJ2-7): DTGVSQNPRHKITKRGQNVTFRCDPISEHNRLYWYRQTLGQGPEFLTYFQNEAQLEKSRLLSDRFSAERPKGSFSTLEIQRTEQGDSAMYLCASSLNRVLTYEQYFGPGTRLTVT.

This clonotype was observed at least ten times. The gene calls are TRBV20-1 and TRBJ1-4, with TRBD1 matching 12 bases. This CDR3 has 15 amino acids. Per germline, CDR1 DFQATT and CDR2 SNEGSKA (reference sequence). The V gene end was trimmed by 3 bases and the J gene end by 5 bases; junction bases not matched to a gene: 4. CDR3 nucleotide sequence: TGCAGTGCTAGGGGGACAGGGGGCGTGAATGAAAAACTGTTTTTT. Encoded protein: CSARGTGGVNEKLFF.

To note about this clonotype: This may be a read error, as it is one base from a much larger clone. This chain's CDR3 is CASSYDRGTNTEAFF. CDR3 DNA sequence: TGTGCCAGCAGTTACGACCGGGGCACGAACACTGAAGCTTTCTTT. The chain employs TRBV6-2 or TRBV6-3 and TRBJ1-1, with D possibly matching TRBD1 (5 bases). Trimming stripped 2 bases from V and 1 base from J, with 11 bases between. Germline CDR1 reads MNHEY; CDR2 reads SVGEGT. The CDR3 sequence is 15 residues long.

A few counts support this clonotype. A read error may be the cause here, since a much bigger clone is one base away. The J gene is TRBJ2-7, the V gene TRBV28; D is undetermined. The CDR3 totals 12 residues. The germline V gene encodes CDR1 MDHEN and CDR2 SYDVKM. The CDR3 sequence is CASNLSVHEQYF. The CDR3 DNA reads TGTGCCAGCAATTTAAGTGTCCACGAGCAGTACTTC. The variable domain in full, with the rest retrieved from reference TRBV28 and TRBJ2-7, is DVKVTQSSRYLVKRTGEKVFLECVQDMDHENMFWYRQDPGLGLRLIYFSYDVKMKEKGDIPEGYSVSREKKERFSLILESASTNQTSMYLCASNLSVHEQYFGPGTRLTVT.

This clonotype showed up just a few times. A clone one base away is much larger, so this may be a read error. The J gene is TRBJ2-7, the V gene TRBV20-1; TRBD2 matches at 10 bases. The germline CDR1 and CDR2 sequences are DFQATT and SNEGSKA (reference sequence). CDR3 length equals 17 residues. Trimming cost V 3 bases and J 0 bases; bases outside gene matches: 11. The CDR3 spells CSARGTSAGVCSYEQYF. DNA for the CDR3: TGCAGTGCTAGGGGGACTAGCGCCGGTGTTTGCTCCTACGAGCAGTACTTC.

This clonotype has at least ten counts. At one boundary the junction diverges from the germline segment, which might be a read error. The V gene is TRBV27, the J gene TRBJ1-1; D unresolved. The CDR3 covers 15 residues. The germline V gene encodes CDR1 MNHEY and CDR2 SMNVEV (reference sequence). As DNA, the CDR3 is TGTGCCAGCAGTATATCGAGGGCGGTGAACACTGAAGCTTTCTTT. It specifies CASSISRAVNTEAFF.